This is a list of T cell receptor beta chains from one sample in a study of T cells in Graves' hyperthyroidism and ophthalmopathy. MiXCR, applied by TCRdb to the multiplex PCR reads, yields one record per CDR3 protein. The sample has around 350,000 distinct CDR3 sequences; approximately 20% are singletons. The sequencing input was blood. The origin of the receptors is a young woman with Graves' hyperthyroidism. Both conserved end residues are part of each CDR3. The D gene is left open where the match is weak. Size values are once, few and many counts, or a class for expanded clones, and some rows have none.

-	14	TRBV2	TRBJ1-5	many	CASSEGRRDEPQHF	TGTGCCAGCAGTGAAGGAAGGCGTGACGAGCCCCAGCATTTT
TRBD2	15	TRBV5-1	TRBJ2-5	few	CASSLRAGTQETQYF	TGCGCCAGCAGCTTGAGAGCGGGGACTCAAGAGACCCAGTACTTC
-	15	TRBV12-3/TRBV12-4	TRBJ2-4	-	CASSLRDGTKNIKYF	TGTGCCAGCAGCCTCCGGGACGGCACAAAAAACATTAAGTACTTC
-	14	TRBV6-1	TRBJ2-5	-	CASSAQQGRETQYF	TGTGCCAGCAGTGCTCAACAGGGTAGAGAGACCCAGTACTTC
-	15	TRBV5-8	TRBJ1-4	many	CASRAPGHLPEKLFF	TGTGCCAGCAGGGCACCGGGACACCTCCCGGAAAAACTGTTTTTT
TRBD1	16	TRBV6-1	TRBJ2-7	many	CASSVQTGAGSYEQYF	TGTGCCAGCAGTGTTCAAACAGGGGCGGGCTCCTACGAGCAGTACTTC
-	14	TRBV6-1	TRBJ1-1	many	CASSDEVVNTEAFF	TGTGCCAGCAGTGACGAGGTCGTGAACACTGAAGCTTTCTTT
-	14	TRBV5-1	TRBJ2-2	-	CASSLDPSHGELFF	TGCGCCAGCAGCTTGGACCCCTCACACGGGGAGCTGTTTTTT
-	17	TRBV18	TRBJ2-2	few	CASSPGRGPAATGELFF	TGTGCCAGCTCACCAGGTCGCGGACCCGCGGCCACCGGGGAGCTGTTTTTT
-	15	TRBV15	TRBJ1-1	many	CATSRDLGMNTEAFF	TGTGCCACCAGCAGAGATCTGGGCATGAACACTGAAGCTTTCTTT
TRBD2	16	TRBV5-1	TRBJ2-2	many	CASSPLAGVDTGELFF	TGCGCCAGCAGCCCGCTAGCGGGGGTCGACACCGGGGAGCTGTTTTTT
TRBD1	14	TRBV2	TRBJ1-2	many	CASRGVGGGYGYTF	TGTGCCAGCCGGGGGGTAGGGGGCGGCTATGGCTACACCTTC
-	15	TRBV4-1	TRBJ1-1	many	CASSSTIGGGTEAFF	TGCGCCAGCAGCTCGACTATAGGGGGGGGCACTGAAGCTTTCTTT
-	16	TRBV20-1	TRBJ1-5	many	CSARRDGVYSNQPQHF	TGCAGTGCTAGACGGGACGGAGTTTATAGCAATCAGCCCCAGCATTTT
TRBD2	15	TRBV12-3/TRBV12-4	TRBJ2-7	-	CASSLAGLAGYEQYF	TGTGCCAGCAGTTTAGCTGGTCTAGCGGGTTACGAGCAGTACTTC
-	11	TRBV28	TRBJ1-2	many	CASGSPEGYTF	TGTGCCAGCGGCTCCCCTGAGGGCTACACCTTC
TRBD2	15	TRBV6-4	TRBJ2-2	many	CASSLGGDATGELFF	TGTGCCAGCAGCCTGGGGGGGGACGCCACCGGGGAGCTGTTTTTT
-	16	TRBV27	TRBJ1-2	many	CASSLYQPAGAYGYTF	TGTGCCAGCAGTTTATACCAACCAGCCGGGGCCTATGGCTACACCTTC
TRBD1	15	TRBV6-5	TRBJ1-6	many	CASSYSTGYFSPLHF	TGTGCCAGCAGTTATTCGACAGGGTACTTTTCACCCCTCCACTTT
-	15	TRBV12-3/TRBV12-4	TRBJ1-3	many	CASSRYRDGGNTIYF	TGTGCCAGCAGTCGGTACAGGGACGGCGGAAACACCATATATTTT
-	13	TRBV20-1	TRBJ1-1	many	CSASPGRETEAFF	TGCAGTGCTAGTCCCGGGCGGGAGACTGAAGCTTTCTTT
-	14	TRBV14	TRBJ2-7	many	CASSQDRGRREQYF	TGTGCCAGCAGCCAAGATCGGGGGCGTAGAGAGCAGTACTTC
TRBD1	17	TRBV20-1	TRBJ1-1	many	CSASHAGQGAVNTEAFF	TGCAGTGCTAGCCATGCGGGACAGGGTGCCGTGAACACTGAAGCTTTCTTT
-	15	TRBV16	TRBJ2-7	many	CASSANAGGLLEQYF	TGTGCCAGCAGCGCTAATGCAGGGGGGCTGTTGGAGCAGTACTTC
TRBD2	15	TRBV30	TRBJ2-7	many	CAWSVPGGSSHEQYF	TGTGCCTGGAGTGTACCGGGGGGATCCTCCCACGAGCAGTACTTC
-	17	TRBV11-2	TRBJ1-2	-	CASSPYRGGLQHPGYTF	TGTGCCAGCAGCCCATATCGCGGGGGTCTTCAACACCCTGGCTACACCTTC
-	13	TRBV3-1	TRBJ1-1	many	CASSQQGGTEAFF	TGTGCCAGCAGCCAACAGGGAGGCACTGAAGCTTTCTTT
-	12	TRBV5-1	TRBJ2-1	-	CASSSTTPEQFF	TGCGCCAGCAGCTCGACAACACCCGAGCAGTTCTTC
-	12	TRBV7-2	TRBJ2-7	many	CASSLWGREQYF	TGTGCCAGCAGCTTATGGGGTCGCGAGCAGTACTTC
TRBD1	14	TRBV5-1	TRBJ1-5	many	CASSQEGGPGPQHF	TGCGCCAGCAGCCAGGAAGGGGGCCCGGGGCCCCAGCATTTT
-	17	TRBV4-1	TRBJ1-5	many	CASSQWADRYSNQPQHF	TGCGCCAGCAGCCAATGGGCCGACCGGTATAGCAATCAGCCCCAGCATTTT
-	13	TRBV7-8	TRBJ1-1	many	CASSLIMNTEAFF	TGTGCCAGCAGTCTTATAATGAACACTGAAGCTTTCTTT
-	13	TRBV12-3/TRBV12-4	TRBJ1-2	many	CASSLRTAEGYTF	TGTGCCAGCAGTTTACGGACAGCTGAGGGCTACACCTTC
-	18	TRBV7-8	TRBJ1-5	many	CASSLPRGREVGNQPQHF	TGTGCCAGCAGCCTACCGCGTGGGAGGGAAGTAGGCAATCAGCCCCAGCATTTT
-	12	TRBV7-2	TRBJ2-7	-	CASRLGFNEQYF	TGTGCCAGCAGATTGGGATTTAACGAGCAGTACTTC
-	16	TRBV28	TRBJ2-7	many	CASSGAYAGDSYEQYF	TGTGCCAGCAGTGGGGCTTACGCAGGCGACTCCTACGAGCAGTACTTC
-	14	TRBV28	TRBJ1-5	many	CASSPTGLRQPQHF	TGTGCCAGCAGCCCGACAGGTTTAAGGCAGCCCCAGCATTTT
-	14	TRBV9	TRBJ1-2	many	CASSPGGRNYGYTF	TGTGCCAGCAGCCCTGGGGGACGGAACTATGGCTACACCTTC
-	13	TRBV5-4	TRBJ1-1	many	CASTLMRGTEAFF	TGTGCCAGCACCTTAATGAGGGGCACTGAAGCTTTCTTT
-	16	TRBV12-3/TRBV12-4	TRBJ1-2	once	CATPRGAPGANYGYTF	TGTGCCACTCCCAGGGGAGCTCCGGGAGCTAACTATGGCTACACCTTC